This T cell receptor beta chain comes out of a study of beta chain features in type 1 diabetes. Study conclusions and caveats: A PCR bias possibly favoring shorter templates would apply equally to patients and controls. Resolution of whether HLA type affects TCRB rearrangement was not achieved here.

All of the isolated RNA was reverse transcribed, so expressed TCRB transcripts were sequenced. TCRdb's table, derived via immunoSEQ multiplex PCR, lists solely in-frame clones and lacks some. The sample contains under 250,000 clones, 27% of which appear only once. CD45RO/CCR7/CD25/CD127/CD95/CD27 sorting isolated CD4+ naive, central memory, regulatory and stem cell-like memory cells. Sort purity for all populations was recorded as exceeding 98%. The germline CDR1 and CDR2 sequences are SSHAT and FNYEAQ (reference sequence). CDR3 size: 16 residues. Losses at the gene ends were 5 bases for V and 2 bases for J; bases not matched to a gene: 8. This clone was detected only a few times. The antigen is not known.

Sequenced material: central memory CD4+ T cells from blood. This rearrangement joins TRBV7-7 to TRBJ2-3, with 9 positions matching TRBD2. The source is a man aged 30-40 years in good health. CDR3 sequence reads: CASSPLAGGYTDTQYF. DNA of the CDR3: TGTGCCAGCAGCCCCTTGGCGGGAGGGTACACAGATACGCAGTATTTT.